The 30 T cell receptor beta chains below come from one sample, sequenced in a study of shared clonotypes between healthy human individuals. Sequenced by immunoSEQ multiplex PCR; TCRdb stores in-frame clones only, minus some. The sample records about 1 million clones, around 75% being singletons. The sequenced sample consisted of memory CD4+ T cells sorted from blood. Sample subset: CD45RA-negative fraction. Receptors were obtained from a man younger than 35 in good health.

This clone was recorded only once. The V gene is TRBV15, the J gene TRBJ2-2; D is uncertain. V was pared by 5 bases and J by 5 bases, with 9 bases between. The germline V gene encodes CDR1 LNHNV and CDR2 YYDKDF (reference sequence). The CDR3 consists of 13 residues. The CDR3 bases are TGTGCCACCAGCCCTCCCCGGACCGGGGAGCTGTTTTTT. This sequence encodes CATSPPRTGELFF. Variable domain in full (rest from reference TRBV15 and TRBJ2-2): DAMVIQNPRYQVTQFGKPVTLSCSQTLNHNVMYWYQQKSSQAPKLLFHYYDKDFNNEADTPDNFQSRRPNTSFCFLDIRSPGLGDTAMYLCATSPPRTGELFFGEGSRLTVL.

This rearrangement joins TRBV5-4 to TRBJ2-3, with D maybe TRBD2 (6 bases). CDR3 length equals 15 residues. V dropped 4 bases and J dropped 0 bases, with 12 bases sitting between them. CDR1 SGHNT and CDR2 YYREEE come from the germline V gene (reference sequence). The CDR3 protein is CASSGPGASTDTQYF. In DNA, the CDR3 is TGTGCCAGCAGCGGGCCGGGAGCTAGCACAGATACGCAGTATTTT. The complete variable domain, with remaining parts taken from reference TRBV5-4 and TRBJ2-3, reads ETGVTQSPTHLIKTRGQQVTLRCSSQSGHNTVSWYQQALGQGPQFIFQYYREEENGRGNFPPRFSGLQFPNYSSELNVNALELDDSALYLCASSGPGASTDTQYFGPGTRLTVL.

The genes are TRBV7-8 and TRBJ1-1; D ambiguous. The CDR3 is 13 residues long. Germline loops: CDR1 SGHVS, CDR2 FQNEAQ. V was clipped by 10 bases and J by 0 bases, with 12 bases between them. The CDR3 region has the DNA TGTGCCACGGCCCCCGGATTGAACACTGAAGCTTTCTTT. Amino acid sequence: CATAPGLNTEAFF.

V usage is TRBV5-1 and J usage is TRBJ1-1; D unresolved. CDR3 length: 14 amino acids. The germline V gene encodes CDR1 SGHRS and CDR2 YFSETQ. V gave up 0 bases and J gave up 5 bases, with 11 bases separating them. The CDR3 DNA follows: TGCGCCAGCAGCTTGGACGGTTTTGGGACTGAAGCTTTCTTT. Translation: CASSLDGFGTEAFF.

The V and J genes are TRBV18 and TRBJ1-1; D is possibly TRBD1 (5 bases). The V gene's germline CDR1 is KGHSH and CDR2 LQKENI. The CDR3 covers 14 residues. V was shortened by 0 bases and J by 4 bases, with 9 bases between the two germline ends. The CDR3 loop is CASSPPAGSTEAFF. The DNA of the CDR3 is TGTGCCAGCTCACCACCTGCAGGGTCCACTGAAGCTTTCTTT.

Comments on this clone: An end of the junction differs from the germline gene, which may be a read error. Other DNA sequences of this sample code for an identical CDR3. The genes are TRBV7-7 and TRBJ1-1, with D possibly TRBD1 on 5 matching bases. Germline values: CDR1 SSHAT, CDR2 FNYEAQ (reference sequence). This CDR3 has 13 amino acids. CDR3 sequence reads: CASSLQVNTEAFF. In DNA, the CDR3 is TGTGCTAGCAGCTTACAGGTGAACACTGAAGCTTTCTTT.

The J gene is TRBJ2-5, the V gene TRBV10-3; TRBD2 matches 7 bases. Germline V lookup: CDR1 ENHRY, CDR2 SYGVKD. The CDR3 contains 14 residues. Trimming removed 0 bases from V and 5 bases from J; junction bases left unmatched: 3. As DNA, the CDR3 is TGTGCCATCAGTGAGTCGTTCGGGGGGGAGACCCAGTACTTC. Protein: CAISESFGGETQYF.

The gene calls are TRBV11-3 and TRBJ1-2, with 9 bases identical to TRBD1. The germline V gene encodes CDR1 SGHNT and CDR2 YENEEA. This CDR3 has 16 amino acids. J was trimmed by 4 bases and V by 2 bases; bases with no gene match: 8. For the CDR3, the DNA is TGTGCCAGCAGCTTACCGGGGGACAGGGCGGGCTATGGCTACACCTTC. Translating it yields CASSLPGDRAGYGYTF.

The chain links TRBV11-2 to TRBJ2-5; D may be TRBD1 (6 bases). Germline CDR1 SGHAT, CDR2 FQNNGV. Trimming pared 0 bases from V and 5 bases from J, leaving 13 bases between. This CDR3 has 15 amino acids. CDR3 protein: CASSLDGGLGETQYF. The CDR3 region has the DNA TGTGCCAGCAGCTTAGATGGGGGCTTGGGGGAGACCCAGTACTTC.

The chain carries TRBV5-4 and TRBJ1-1; 9 nucleotides align to TRBD1. V lost 0 bases, J lost 4 bases, and 10 bases stayed unmatched. CDR1 is SGHNT, CDR2 YYREEE, per germline (reference sequence). The CDR3 loop spans 17 amino acids. The CDR3: CASSLGSGTGYGTEAFF. In DNA form, the CDR3 reads TGTGCCAGCAGCTTGGGATCCGGGACAGGGTACGGCACTGAAGCTTTCTTT.

This sequence joins TRBV5-4 and TRBJ2-5; 14 positions match TRBD2. Germline assignment: CDR1 SGHNT and CDR2 YYREEE (reference sequence). The CDR3 totals 14 residues. V lost 4 bases and J lost 7; bases outside the gene matches: 3. In DNA form, the CDR3 reads TGTGCCAGCAGCCGACTAGCGGGAGGGACGACCCAGTACTTC. Its translation: CASSRLAGGTTQYF.

This clone was counted between two and nine times. At the DNA level, this CDR3 is encoded by other sequences in the same sample as well. CDR3 sequence (DNA): TGTGCCAGCTCACCAGGAGGCTGGCAAGAGACCCAGTACTTC. Its protein product is CASSPGGWQETQYF. V gene TRBV18 combines with J gene TRBJ2-5; tentative D call: TRBD2 (5 bases). This CDR3 has 14 amino acids. CDR1 and CDR2 from the germline V gene are KGHSH and LQKENI. V lost 2 bases, J lost 2 bases, and 9 bases lay in between.

The chain recombines TRBV6-5 with TRBJ1-6; D remains ambiguous. The V end lost 7 bases, the J end lost 10 bases, and 17 bases lay between the germline ends. From germline, CDR1 is MNHEY and CDR2 SVGAGI. CDR3 length: 14 amino acids. This CDR3 reads CASTKGRGLSPLHF. The CDR3 DNA is TGTGCCAGCACCAAAGGTCGGGGATTATCACCCCTCCACTTT.

The V gene is TRBV2, the J gene TRBJ2-5; 7 bases line up with TRBD1. The CDR3 contains 14 residues. Looked up from germline, CDR1 is SNHLY and CDR2 is FYNNEI. Losses at the gene ends were 8 bases for V and 2 bases for J; bases not matched to a gene: 8. This CDR3 reads CASGRTGVQETQYF. CDR3 coding DNA: TGTGCCAGCGGACGCACAGGGGTACAAGAGACCCAGTACTTC.

This clone was seen only once. The rearrangement links TRBV11-2 to TRBJ2-1, with 12 positions matching TRBD2. CDR3 size: 15 residues. V dropped 4 bases and J dropped 14; count of bases not matched to a gene: 12. Germline CDR1 and CDR2: SGHAT and FQNNGV. This CDR3 is CASSSGLAGKTREFF. The CDR3 coding sequence is TGTGCCAGCAGCTCTGGACTAGCGGGGAAGACACGTGAGTTCTTC.

This clone was seen a handful of times. This CDR3 is also generated by other DNA sequences in the sample. This chain joins TRBV2 and TRBJ2-7, with TRBD2 matching 13 bases. This CDR3 contains 14 residues. V lost 6 bases, J lost 6 bases, and 5 bases stayed unmatched. The V gene's germline CDR1 is SNHLY and CDR2 FYNNEI. CDR3 residues: CASSGLAGVGEQYF. The CDR3 DNA reads as TGTGCCAGCAGCGGACTAGCGGGAGTAGGCGAGCAGTACTTC.

With respect to this clone: Additional DNA sequences in this sample encode the identical CDR3. V usage is TRBV18 and J usage is TRBJ1-1; no reliable D call. The V and J ends lost 3 bases and 2 bases respectively, with 10 bases between them. The CDR3 is 14 residues long. Per the germline V gene, CDR1 is KGHSH and CDR2 is LQKENI. CDR3 DNA: TGTGCCAGCTCACCGAATCGGGCTAACACTGAAGCTTTCTTT. Protein: CASSPNRANTEAFF.

Regarding this clone: A much larger clonotype is one base distant, so this may be a read error. The sample carries other DNA sequences with the same CDR3. The rearrangement joins TRBV7-9 to TRBJ2-1; D is undetermined. V lost 1 base to trimming and J lost 3 bases, with 1 base between them. This CDR3 has 12 residues. The V gene's germline CDR1 is SEHNR and CDR2 FQNEAQ (reference sequence). The DNA of the CDR3 is TGTGCCAGCAGCTTAGACTACAATGAGCAGTTCTTC. Protein sequence: CASSLDYNEQFF. The variable domain in full, completed from reference TRBV7-9 and TRBJ2-1, reads DTGVSQNPRHKITKRGQNVTFRCDPISEHNRLYWYRQTLGQGPEFLTYFQNEAQLEKSRLLSDRFSAERPKGSFSTLEIQRTEQGDSAMYLCASSLDYNEQFFGPGTRLTVL.

This sequence joins TRBV7-2 and TRBJ2-5, with 8 bases matching TRBD2. J was trimmed by 3 bases and V by 4 bases; bases with no gene match: 4. The CDR3 is 14 amino acids. The germline V gene encodes CDR1 SGHTA and CDR2 FQGNSA. In nucleotides, the CDR3 is TGTGCCAGCAGCTCAAGGACTAGCAAAGAGACCCAGTACTTC. Its translation is CASSSRTSKETQYF.

The rearrangement uses TRBV5-1 and TRBJ1-2; D might be TRBD1 (6 bases). Germline loops: CDR1 SGHRS, CDR2 YFSETQ. This CDR3 comprises 14 residues. Trimming took off 4 bases at V and 4 bases at J, with 14 bases between the two ends. The CDR3 region is CASSPGQNSYGYTF. CDR3 nucleotides: TGCGCCAGCAGCCCCGGACAGAATTCCTATGGCTACACCTTC.

This sequence joins TRBV2 and TRBJ2-5; D uncertain. Germline V gene lookup returns CDR1 SNHLY and CDR2 FYNNEI. V was pared by 3 bases and J by 7 bases, with 3 bases between. The CDR3 contains 10 residues. The CDR3 region is CASSEVTQYF. DNA of the CDR3: TGTGCCAGCAGTGAGGTGACCCAGTACTTC. Supplemented by reference TRBV2 and TRBJ2-5, the full variable domain reads EPEVTQTPSHQVTQMGQEVILRCVPISNHLYFYWYRQILGQKVEFLVSFYNNEISEKSEIFDDQFSVERPDGSNFTLKIRSTKLEDSAMYFCASSEVTQYFGPGTRLLVL.

The V gene is TRBV11-2, the J gene TRBJ1-1; TRBD1 matches 7 bases. Germline CDR1 and CDR2: SGHAT and FQNNGV. This CDR3 comprises 14 residues. Losses at the gene ends were 9 bases for V and 0 bases for J; bases not matched to a gene: 7. CDR3 in amino acids: CASRPGTVNTEAFF. The CDR3 DNA reads TGTGCCAGTCGCCCGGGGACAGTGAACACTGAAGCTTTCTTT.

The V call is TRBV11-2, the J call TRBJ2-7, with TRBD1 matching 7 bases. V lost 6 bases to trimming and J lost 5 bases; unmatched junction nucleotides: 4. This CDR3 has 12 amino acids. The germline gives CDR1 SGHAT, CDR2 FQNNGV. In DNA form, the CDR3 reads TGTGCCAGCAGTCTAGGGGGCAACGAGCAGTACTTC. Encoded protein: CASSLGGNEQYF.

CDR3 nucleotides: TGTGCCAGCAGTAAAGGGACTGAGATTAAGTGGTCCCAGTACTTC. This codes for CASSKGTEIKWSQYF. The chain is built from TRBV28 and TRBJ2-5; tentative D call: TRBD2 (6 bases). The V end lost 5 bases, the J end lost 9 bases, and 22 bases lay between the germline ends. The CDR3 is 15 amino acids. Looked up from germline, CDR1 is MDHEN and CDR2 is SYDVKM.

V is TRBV6-5 and J is TRBJ1-2; 12 nucleotides agree with TRBD1. Looked up from germline, CDR1 is MNHEY and CDR2 is SVGAGI. With V trimmed by 4 bases and J by 5 bases, 8 bases remained unmatched. CDR3 length: 16 residues. CDR3 sequence reads: CASSFEGQGAKYGYTF. As DNA, the CDR3 is TGTGCCAGCAGTTTCGAGGGACAGGGGGCGAAGTATGGCTACACCTTC.

V and J are TRBV28 and TRBJ2-2, with 7 bases fitting TRBD1. This CDR3 spans 14 amino acids. V lost 8 bases and J lost 7; bases outside the gene matches: 10. Germline V gene lookup returns CDR1 MDHEN and CDR2 SYDVKM. The CDR3 nucleotides read TGTGCCAGCGGCAACAGGGGATACAACGGGGAGCTGTTTTTT. Its protein is CASGNRGYNGELFF.

In regard to this clone: Within the sample, other DNA sequences also encode this same CDR3. The rearrangement uses TRBV11-2 and TRBJ1-2, with 9 bases that match TRBD1. Germline V gives CDR1 SGHAT, CDR2 FQNNGV. Unmatched junction bases numbered 4, after V lost 5 bases and J lost 6 bases. This CDR3 contains 13 residues. CDR3 bases: TGTGCCAGCAGCCCGCGACAGGGGGATGGCTACACCTTC. Translating it yields CASSPRQGDGYTF.

In DNA, the CDR3 is TGTGCCAGCAGTGAAGCGCTTGGAGCAGCTAATGAAAAACTGTTTTTT. It specifies CASSEALGAANEKLFF. This chain uses TRBV6-1 with TRBJ1-4; no firm D call. CDR3 length: 16 amino acids. V was pared by 0 bases and J by 3 bases, with 11 bases between. Per the germline V gene, CDR1 is MNHNS and CDR2 is SASEGT.

This rearrangement joins TRBV18 to TRBJ2-1; D may correspond to TRBD1 or TRBD2 (6 bases each). This CDR3 is 12 amino acids long. Trimming took 0 bases from V and 15 from J, leaving 12 bases between them. Germline CDR1 and CDR2: KGHSH and LQKENI. CDR3 sequence (DNA): TGTGCCAGCTCACCACCGGAACGGGGGCTGTTCTTC. Its translation: CASSPPERGLFF.

The CDR3 region has the DNA TGTGCCAGCAGTGAAGCCAGGGGGTCACCCTACGAGCAGTACTTC. This codes for CASSEARGSPYEQYF. The chain joins TRBV6-1 to TRBJ2-7; TRBD1 matches 7 bases. CDR1 is MNHNS, CDR2 SASEGT, per germline. V lost 0 bases, J lost 2 bases, and 4 bases stayed unmatched. The CDR3 length is 15 residues.